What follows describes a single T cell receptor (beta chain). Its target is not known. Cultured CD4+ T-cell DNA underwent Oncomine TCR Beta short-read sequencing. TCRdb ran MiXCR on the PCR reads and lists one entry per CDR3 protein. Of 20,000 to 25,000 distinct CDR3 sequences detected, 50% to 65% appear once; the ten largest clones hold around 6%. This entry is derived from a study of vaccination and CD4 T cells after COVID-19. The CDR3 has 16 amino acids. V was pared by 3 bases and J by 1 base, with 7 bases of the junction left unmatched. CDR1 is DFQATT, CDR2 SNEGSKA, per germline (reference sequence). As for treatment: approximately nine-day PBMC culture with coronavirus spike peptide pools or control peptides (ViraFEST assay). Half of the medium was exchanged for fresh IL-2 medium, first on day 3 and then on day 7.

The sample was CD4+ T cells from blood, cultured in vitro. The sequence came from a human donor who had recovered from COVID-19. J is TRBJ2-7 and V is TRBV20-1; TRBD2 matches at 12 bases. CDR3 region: CSARRLAGAVSYEQYF. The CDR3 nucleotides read TGCAGTGCTAGGAGACTAGCGGGAGCCGTTTCCTACGAGCAGTACTTC.